This T cell receptor (beta chain) was documented in a study of T-cell memory formation after mild COVID-19. Background on the study: TCR clusters mostly belonged to single donors. Study-wide results and limits: Contracting CD8+ clones were enriched in EMRA, CD4+ mainly in CM and EM.

CDR1 LGHDT and CDR2 YNNKEL come from the germline V gene (reference sequence). The CDR3 spans 14 residues. V lost 3 bases and J 4 bases, leaving 12 bases between the germline ends. TCRdb re-called the 5' RACE reads through MiXCR, storing one row per CDR3 protein. Here the sample spans over 350,000 distinct CDR3 sequences, 24% being singletons. This clonotype was observed a handful of times. Its specificity is unknown. V and J are TRBV3-1 and TRBJ1-2; D is uncertain. The sequencing input was PBMCs or a T cell subset sorted from them (not recorded which). This receptor was identified in an adult woman who had mild COVID-19 (a few samples of this study predate the infection). Cell type and time point are not known. CDR3 sequence: CASSHRDESYGYTF. The CDR3 DNA sequence: TGTGCCAGCAGCCACCGCGACGAGTCCTATGGCTACACCTTC.